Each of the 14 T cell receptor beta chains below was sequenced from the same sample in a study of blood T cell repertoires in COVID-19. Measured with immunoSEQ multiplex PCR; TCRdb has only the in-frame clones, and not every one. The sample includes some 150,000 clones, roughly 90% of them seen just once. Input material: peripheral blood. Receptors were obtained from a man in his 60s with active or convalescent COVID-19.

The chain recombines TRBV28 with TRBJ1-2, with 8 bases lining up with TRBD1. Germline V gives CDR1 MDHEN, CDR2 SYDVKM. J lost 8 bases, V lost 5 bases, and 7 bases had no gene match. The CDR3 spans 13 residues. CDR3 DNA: TGTGCCAGCAGTCCGGACAGGGTGAGGGGCTACACCTTC. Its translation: CASSPDRVRGYTF.

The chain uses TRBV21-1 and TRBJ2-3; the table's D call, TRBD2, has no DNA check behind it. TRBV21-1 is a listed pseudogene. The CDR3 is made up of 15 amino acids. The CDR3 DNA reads TGTGCCAGCAGACCTCTAGCGGGAGTGGGAGATACGCAGTATTTT. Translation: CASRPLAGVGDTQYF.

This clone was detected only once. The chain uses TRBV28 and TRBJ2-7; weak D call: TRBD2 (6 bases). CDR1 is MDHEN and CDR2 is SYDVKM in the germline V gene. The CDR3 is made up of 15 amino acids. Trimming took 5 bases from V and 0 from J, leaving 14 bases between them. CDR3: CASSPGSTSSYEQYF. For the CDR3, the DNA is TGTGCCAGCAGTCCAGGGTCGACTAGCTCCTACGAGCAGTACTTC.

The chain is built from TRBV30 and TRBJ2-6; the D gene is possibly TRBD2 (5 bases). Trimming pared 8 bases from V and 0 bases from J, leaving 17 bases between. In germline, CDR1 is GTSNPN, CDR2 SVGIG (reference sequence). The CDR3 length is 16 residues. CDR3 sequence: CAHTQRISSGANVLTF. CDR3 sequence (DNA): TGTGCCCATACCCAGCGGATCAGCTCTGGGGCCAACGTCCTGACTTTC.

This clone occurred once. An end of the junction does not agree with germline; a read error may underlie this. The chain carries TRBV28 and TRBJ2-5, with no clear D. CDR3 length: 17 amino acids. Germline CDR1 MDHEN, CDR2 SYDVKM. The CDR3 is CASKFLSRRLYQEAQYF. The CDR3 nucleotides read TGTGCCAGTAAATTTCTGTCCCGGCGGCTTTACCAAGAGGCCCAGTACTTC.

The DNA of the CDR3 is TGTGCCAGCAGTTGGGGGAGGGAGACACCCCTCCACTTT. Protein product: CASSWGRETPLHF. The J gene is TRBJ1-6, the V gene TRBV28, with D maybe TRBD1 (5 bases). The germline CDR1 and CDR2 sequences are MDHEN and SYDVKM. The V end lost 4 bases, the J end lost 11 bases, and 12 bases lay between the germline ends. The CDR3 totals 13 residues. Looking up the rest from reference TRBV28 and TRBJ1-6 gives the full variable domain: DVKVTQSSRYLVKRTGEKVFLECVQDMDHENMFWYRQDPGLGLRLIYFSYDVKMKEKGDIPEGYSVSREKKERFSLILESASTNQTSMYLCASSWGRETPLHFGNGTRLTVT.

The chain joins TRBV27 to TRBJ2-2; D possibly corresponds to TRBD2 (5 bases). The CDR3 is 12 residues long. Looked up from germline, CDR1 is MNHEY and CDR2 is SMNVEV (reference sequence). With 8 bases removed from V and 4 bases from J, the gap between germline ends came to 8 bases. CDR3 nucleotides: TGTGCCAGCTCGGCGGGCACCGGGGAGCTGTTTTTT. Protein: CASSAGTGELFF.

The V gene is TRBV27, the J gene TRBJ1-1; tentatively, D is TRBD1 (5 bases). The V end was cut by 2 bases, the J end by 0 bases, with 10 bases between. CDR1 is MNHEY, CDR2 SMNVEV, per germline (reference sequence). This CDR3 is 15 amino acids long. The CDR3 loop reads CASSLRGAVNTEAFF. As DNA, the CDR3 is TGTGCCAGCAGTTTACGCGGGGCGGTGAACACTGAAGCTTTCTTT.

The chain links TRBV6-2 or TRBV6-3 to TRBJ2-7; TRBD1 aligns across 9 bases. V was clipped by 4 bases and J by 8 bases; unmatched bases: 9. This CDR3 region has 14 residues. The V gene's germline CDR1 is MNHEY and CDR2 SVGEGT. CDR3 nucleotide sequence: TGTGCCAGCAGTTCCCCGGGGACAGGGACGAAGCAGTACTTC. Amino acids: CASSSPGTGTKQYF.

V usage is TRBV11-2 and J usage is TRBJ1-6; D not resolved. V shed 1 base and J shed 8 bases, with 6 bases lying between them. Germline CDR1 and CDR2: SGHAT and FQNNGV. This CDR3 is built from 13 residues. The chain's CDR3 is CASSLARDSPLHF. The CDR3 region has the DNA TGTGCCAGCAGCTTAGCTCGGGATTCACCCCTCCACTTT.

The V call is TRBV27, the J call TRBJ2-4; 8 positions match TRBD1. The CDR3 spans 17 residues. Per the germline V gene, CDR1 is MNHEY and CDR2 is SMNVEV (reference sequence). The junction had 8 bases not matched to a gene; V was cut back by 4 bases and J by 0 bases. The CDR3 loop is CASSSTRQGIAKNIQYF. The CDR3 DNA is TGTGCCAGCAGTTCTACCCGACAGGGGATAGCCAAAAACATTCAGTACTTC.

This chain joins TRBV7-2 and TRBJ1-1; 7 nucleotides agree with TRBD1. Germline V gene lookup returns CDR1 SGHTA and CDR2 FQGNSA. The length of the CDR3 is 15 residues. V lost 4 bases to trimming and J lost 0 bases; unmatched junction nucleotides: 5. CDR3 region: CASSSQGTMNTEAFF. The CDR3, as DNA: TGTGCCAGCAGCTCACAGGGGACGATGAACACTGAAGCTTTCTTT.

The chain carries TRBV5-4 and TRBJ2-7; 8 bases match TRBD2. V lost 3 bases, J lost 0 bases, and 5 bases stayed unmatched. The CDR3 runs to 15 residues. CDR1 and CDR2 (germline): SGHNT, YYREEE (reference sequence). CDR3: CASSSAGRASYEQYF. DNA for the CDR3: TGTGCCAGCAGCTCGGCCGGGAGGGCCTCCTACGAGCAGTACTTC.

The CDR3 coding sequence is TGTGCCAGCAGCTTGGGAGGCGGGGGGGCCAATGAGCAGTTCTTC. Protein: CASSLGGGGANEQFF. The chain links TRBV5-5 to TRBJ2-1; 9 bases fit TRBD2. Germline V CDR1 and CDR2: SGHKS, YYEKEE (reference sequence). The ends lost 0 bases at V and 6 bases at J; junction bases unmatched: 4. The CDR3 sequence is 15 residues long. The variable domain in full, completed from reference TRBV5-5 and TRBJ2-1, reads DAGVTQSPTHLIKTRGQQVTLRCSPISGHKSVSWYQQVLGQGPQFIFQYYEKEERGRGNFPDRFSARQFPNYSSELNVNALLLGDSALYLCASSLGGGGANEQFFGPGTRLTVL.